Shown below are 14 T cell receptor beta chains from a single sample sequenced in a study of T cells in localized non-small cell lung cancer (dated by TCRdb to 2020 to 2021). Library generation was performed with the immunoSEQ multiplex PCR assay. The source is immuneACCESS, and TCRdb retained only in-frame sequences with V and J called. Part of the clones is not carried over; for the studies checked, unresolved V genes explain less than half of this, and the remainder is unexplained. This sample gives 25,000 to 30,000 clones in total; approximately 92% of them show up just once. The top ten clones comprise 4% to 4.5% of the sample. The specimen comprised peripheral blood mononuclear cells, sampled before any cancer treatment. These receptors all stem from a woman between 35 and 70 years old with stage III lung adenocarcinoma.

The genes are TRBV2 and TRBJ2-1, with 9 bases matching TRBD2. The germline gives CDR1 SNHLY, CDR2 FYNNEI. The CDR3 sequence is 15 residues long. The trim removed 1 base at V and 6 bases at J, leaving 4 bases unmatched. The CDR3 DNA is TGTGCCAGCAGTGAAGAAGCGGGAGGTACCAATGAGCAGTTCTTC. This codes for CASSEEAGGTNEQFF.

CDR3 bases: TGTGCCAGCAGCTTAGCTGGGGGCGCAGGCTACACCTTC. Translated, it gives CASSLAGGAGYTF. This chain connects TRBV7-9 to TRBJ1-2; maybe TRBD1 (6 bases). Germline V gene lookup returns CDR1 SEHNR and CDR2 FQNEAQ (reference sequence). V was shortened by 0 bases and J by 8 bases, with 10 bases between the two germline ends. This CDR3 has 13 amino acids.

This clone was recorded only once. This sequence joins TRBV18 and TRBJ2-1, with D maybe TRBD1 (5 bases). V was pared by 3 bases and J by 2 bases, with 11 bases between. Germline assignment: CDR1 KGHSH and CDR2 LQKENI. The CDR3 has 15 amino acids. CDR3 sequence: CASSPRTSPYNEQFF. DNA for the CDR3: TGTGCCAGCTCACCCAGGACATCACCCTACAATGAGCAGTTCTTC.

The J gene is TRBJ1-3, the V gene TRBV6-5; D is undetermined. The V gene lost 6 bases and the J gene lost 2 bases, with 14 bases spanning the gap. Per germline, CDR1 MNHEY and CDR2 SVGAGI. The CDR3 contains 15 residues. CDR3 loop: CASSHDGNPGNTIYF. CDR3 bases: TGTGCCAGCAGCCACGACGGGAACCCTGGAAACACCATATATTTT.

The chain uses TRBV9 and TRBJ2-4, with D tentatively TRBD1 or TRBD2 (5 bases each). The germline V gene encodes CDR1 SGDLS and CDR2 YYNGEE. The CDR3 totals 16 residues. V lost 4 bases, J lost 4 bases, and 18 bases lay in between. The CDR3: CASSPRDRNSKNIQYF. The CDR3 region has the DNA TGTGCCAGCAGCCCTCGGGACCGCAATAGTAAAAACATTCAGTACTTC.

J is TRBJ1-1 and V is TRBV4-3, with a weak D call TRBD1 (5 bases). The V and J ends lost 0 bases and 1 base respectively, with 9 bases between them. The CDR3 totals 15 residues. Germline CDR1 LGHNA, CDR2 YSLEER. CDR3 sequence reads: CASSQEGRANTEAFF. CDR3 DNA sequence: TGCGCCAGCAGCCAAGAAGGCAGGGCGAACACTGAAGCTTTCTTT.

J is TRBJ2-1 and V is TRBV5-1; possible D gene TRBD2, 5 bases. The V gene's germline CDR1 is SGHRS and CDR2 YFSETQ. Trimming removed 3 bases at V and 5 bases at J, with 15 bases between. The CDR3 extends over 15 amino acids. CDR3 loop: CASSWDGEPHNEQFF. CDR3 in DNA: TGCGCCAGCAGCTGGGATGGGGAGCCCCACAATGAGCAGTTCTTC.

The V gene is TRBV9, the J gene TRBJ2-1; 7 bases agree with TRBD1. This CDR3 has 15 amino acids. CDR1 and CDR2 (germline): SGDLS, YYNGEE. J was trimmed by 4 bases and V by 0 bases; bases with no gene match: 4. CDR3 loop: CASSVGTGNYNEQFF. The DNA of the CDR3 is TGTGCCAGCAGCGTAGGGACAGGTAATTACAATGAGCAGTTCTTC.

The CDR3 reads CASKANNQPQHF. In DNA form, the CDR3 reads TGTGCCAGTAAAGCCAACAATCAGCCCCAGCATTTT. The chain recombines TRBV19 with TRBJ1-5; no firm D call. Trimming removed 7 bases at V and 3 bases at J, with 7 bases between. CDR3 size: 12 residues. Per the germline V gene, CDR1 is LNHDA and CDR2 is SQIVND (reference sequence).

This clone was observed once. The rearrangement joins TRBV6-1 to TRBJ2-5; D assignment may be TRBD1 or TRBD2 (5 bases each). CDR1 and CDR2 (germline): MNHNS, SASEGT. The V and J ends lost 7 bases and 5 bases respectively, with 14 bases between them. The CDR3 is 13 amino acids. CDR3 residues: CASTVTGLETQYF. CDR3 coding DNA: TGTGCCAGCACAGTAACGGGGCTTGAGACCCAGTACTTC.

This rearrangement joins TRBV19 to TRBJ2-7, with 8 bases that match TRBD1. Germline V gene lookup returns CDR1 LNHDA and CDR2 SQIVND (reference sequence). This CDR3 region has 13 residues. Losses at the gene ends were 6 bases for V and 4 bases for J; bases not matched to a gene: 5. For the CDR3, the DNA is TGTGCCAGTAGGAAGACAGGGGTATACGAGCAGTACTTC. This sequence encodes CASRKTGVYEQYF.

This rearrangement joins TRBV10-2 to TRBJ2-5; the match to TRBD1 covers 10 bases. CDR1 and CDR2 (germline): WSHSY, SAAADI. V shed 7 bases, J shed 3 bases, and the junction held 5 bases outside the gene matches. The CDR3 spans 14 residues. The CDR3 loop reads CASNAGTGEETQYF. The CDR3 DNA is TGCGCCAGCAATGCCGGGACAGGGGAAGAGACCCAGTACTTC.

The gene calls are TRBV27 and TRBJ2-6; no clear D. Germline V gene sequence: CDR1 MNHEY, CDR2 SMNVEV (reference sequence). V lost 0 bases and J lost 0, with 9 bases in between. This CDR3 is built from 17 residues. The CDR3 DNA reads TGTGCCAGCAGTTTATCGGTCCCAGGCTCTGGGGCCAACGTCCTGACTTTC. Its protein product is CASSLSVPGSGANVLTF. Full variable domain (outside the CDR3, taken from reference TRBV27 and TRBJ2-6): EAQVTQNPRYLITVTGKKLTVTCSQNMNHEYMSWYRQDPGLGLRQIYYSMNVEVTDKGDVPEGYKVSRKEKRNFPLILESPSPNQTSLYFCASSLSVPGSGANVLTFGAGSRLTVL.

V and J are TRBV5-8 and TRBJ1-5; D not certain. CDR1 and CDR2 from the germline V gene are SGHTS and YDEGEE. This CDR3 is 14 amino acids long. V lost 5 bases and J 0 bases, leaving 9 bases between the germline ends. The CDR3 region is CASRRRYSNQPQHF. CDR3 in DNA: TGTGCCAGCAGACGACGGTATAGCAATCAGCCCCAGCATTTT.